These 5 T cell receptor beta chains came from one sample sequenced in a study of T cells in Graves' hyperthyroidism and ophthalmopathy. TCR beta CDR3 regions were amplified from RNA. HTBI primers were employed in a first-round RT-PCR of the TCR CDR3. TCRdb recomputed calls from the multiplex PCR reads with MiXCR, one row per CDR3 protein. Here the sample spans 340,000 or so distinct CDR3 sequences, about 20% being singletons. Material: blood. These receptors came from a woman between 50 and 59 years old with Graves' hyperthyroidism.

This chain joins TRBV15 and TRBJ2-1; 7 bases line up with TRBD1. The CDR3 loop spans 15 amino acids. CDR1 and CDR2 (germline): LNHNV, YYDKDF (reference sequence). The J segment lost 6 bases and the V segment lost 1 base, leaving 6 bases of the junction unmatched. The CDR3 spells CATSRVPGTANEQFF. Here the CDR3 DNA reads TGTGCCACCAGCAGAGTCCCCGGGACAGCCAATGAGCAGTTCTTC.

This clonotype was picked up many times. The chain uses TRBV12-3 or TRBV12-4 and TRBJ1-5, with TRBD1 matching 10 bases. V was clipped by 7 bases and J by 3 bases; unmatched bases: 9. The CDR3 extends over 16 amino acids. The CDR3 bases are TGTGCCAGCACTTACGGGACAGGGGAAGCCAATCAGCCCCAGCATTTT. It encodes CASTYGTGEANQPQHF.

This clonotype has a handful of counts. V and J are TRBV20-1 and TRBJ1-2; a possible D gene is TRBD1 (5 bases). This CDR3 comprises 13 residues. CDR1 and CDR2 from the germline V gene are DFQATT and SNEGSKA (reference sequence). The CDR3 is CSAAVRDVDGYTF. In nucleotides, the CDR3 is TGCAGCGCAGCCGTCAGGGATGTAGATGGCTACACCTTC.

This clonotype came up many times. The chain's CDR3 is CASTLGGPGNEQFF. CDR3 in DNA: TGTGCCAGCACCCTCGGGGGGCCGGGAAATGAGCAGTTCTTC. The V gene is TRBV27, the J gene TRBJ2-1, with D possibly matching TRBD2 (7 bases). Per the germline V gene, CDR1 is MNHEY and CDR2 is SMNVEV (reference sequence). The V and J ends lost 7 bases and 7 bases respectively, with 17 bases between them. The CDR3 is 14 amino acids.

This clonotype has at least ten counts. The chain recombines TRBV29-1 with TRBJ2-7, with D hard to call. The CDR3 loop spans 12 amino acids. V was shortened by 4 bases and J by 2 bases, with 9 bases between the two germline ends. Germline V gene sequence: CDR1 SQVTM, CDR2 ANQGSEA. CDR3 loop: CSVGDSAYEQYF. In nucleotides, the CDR3 is TGCAGCGTTGGCGACTCGGCCTACGAGCAGTACTTC.